The clone carrying this T cell receptor beta chain came up many times. Its target is not known. This sample is drawn from a study of T cells in Graves' hyperthyroidism and ophthalmopathy. Study-wide findings and caveats: The model foresaw ophthalmopathy a median approximately 6.3 months prior to onset.

Clinical symptoms, serum thyroxine and TRAb, thyroid ultrasound and orbital computed tomography together formed the diagnostic basis. RNA transcripts provided the source from which TCR beta CDR3 regions were amplified. With the HTBI primer set, the TCR CDR3 went through a first round of RT-PCR. MiXCR, run by TCRdb on the multiplex PCR reads, gives a single entry per CDR3 protein. The profile shows a few hundred thousand distinct CDR3 sequences, 15% to 19% of them singletons. Per germline, CDR1 MNHEY and CDR2 SVGEGT. This CDR3 region has 16 residues. V was pared by 6 bases and J by 2 bases, with 8 bases of the junction left unmatched.

Sequencing was performed on blood. The sequence was collected from a woman between 18 and 29 years old with Graves' hyperthyroidism that later progressed to Graves' ophthalmopathy. The V call is TRBV6-2 or TRBV6-3, the J call TRBJ1-1; 11 nucleotides agree with TRBD1. CDR3 DNA: TGTGCCAGCAGCCAGGACAGGGGGCTAACCAACACTGAAGCTTTCTTT. This codes for CASSQDRGLTNTEAFF.